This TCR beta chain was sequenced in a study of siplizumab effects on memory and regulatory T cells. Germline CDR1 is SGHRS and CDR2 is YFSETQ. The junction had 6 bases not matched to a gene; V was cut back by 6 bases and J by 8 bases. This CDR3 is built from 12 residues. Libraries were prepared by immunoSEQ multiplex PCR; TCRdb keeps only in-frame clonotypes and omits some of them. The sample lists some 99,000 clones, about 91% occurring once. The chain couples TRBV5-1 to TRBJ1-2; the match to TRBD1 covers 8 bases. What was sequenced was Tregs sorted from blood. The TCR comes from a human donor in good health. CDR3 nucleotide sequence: TGCGCCAGCAAGTTGACAGGGGTCGGCTACACCTTC. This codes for CASKLTGVGYTF.